Each of the 6 T cell receptor beta chains below was sequenced from the same sample in a study of T cells in Graves' hyperthyroidism and ophthalmopathy. Regions amplified from RNA transcripts were the TCR beta CDR3 regions. The HTBI primer set served for first-round RT-PCR of the TCR CDR3. TCRdb recomputed calls from the multiplex PCR reads with MiXCR, one row per CDR3 protein. Of approximately 610,000 distinct CDR3 sequences listed, 14% to 15% were seen once; the top ten hold 4% to 5.5%. Material: blood. These receptors all stem from a woman aged 40 to 50 with Graves' ophthalmopathy.

This clonotype has a handful of counts. The rearrangement links TRBV30 to TRBJ2-2; 7 bases fit TRBD1. There are 14 residues in the CDR3. V lost 4 bases and J lost 3; bases outside the gene matches: 5. From germline, CDR1 is GTSNPN and CDR2 SVGIG (reference sequence). CDR3 in amino acids: CAWTPGQYTGELFF. The CDR3 bases are TGTGCCTGGACTCCGGGACAGTACACCGGGGAGCTGTTTTTT.

On this clonotype: One base away lies a much larger clone, so this may be a sequencing read error. This sequence joins TRBV2 and TRBJ2-1, with 13 bases fitting TRBD2. The CDR3 covers 14 residues. Per germline, CDR1 SNHLY and CDR2 FYNNEI. The CDR3 sequence: CASSPGLAGYKQSF. CDR3 DNA sequence: TGTGCCAGCAGCCCGGGACTAGCGGGATATAAGCAGTCCTTC.

V usage is TRBV4-3 and J usage is TRBJ1-1; D ambiguous. V was shortened by 1 base and J by 0 bases, with 6 bases between the two germline ends. The CDR3 length is 14 residues. In germline, CDR1 is LGHNA, CDR2 YSLEER. The CDR3 DNA follows: TGCGCCAGCAGCCAAGCCCCCATGAACACTGAAGCTTTCTTT. Translating it yields CASSQAPMNTEAFF.

The V call is TRBV29-1, the J call TRBJ1-1; D call uncertain. This CDR3 is built from 11 residues. Per the germline V gene, CDR1 is SQVTM and CDR2 is ANQGSEA. The CDR3 here is CRVVENTEAFF. The CDR3 DNA reads as TGCAGAGTCGTTGAGAACACTGAAGCTTTCTTT.

This clonotype turned up a few times. The chain recombines TRBV18 with TRBJ1-2; TRBD1 matches at 11 bases. Germline assignment: CDR1 KGHSH and CDR2 LQKENI. Trimming removed 5 bases from V and 7 bases from J; junction bases left unmatched: 6. The CDR3 spans 14 residues. The CDR3 DNA is TGTGCCAGCTCAGCCGGACAGGGGGCGTCTGGCTACACCTTC. Its protein product is CASSAGQGASGYTF. Looking up the rest from reference TRBV18 and TRBJ1-2 gives the full variable domain: NAGVMQNPRHLVRRRGQEARLRCSPMKGHSHVYWYRQLPEEGLKFMVYLQKENIIDESGMPKERFSAEFPKEGPSILRIQQVVRGDSAAYFCASSAGQGASGYTFGSGTRLTVV.

This chain joins TRBV27 and TRBJ2-7; 7 bases are shared with TRBD2. CDR3 length: 17 amino acids. Per germline, CDR1 MNHEY and CDR2 SMNVEV (reference sequence). V lost 5 bases to trimming and J lost 4 bases; unmatched junction nucleotides: 17. The CDR3 nucleotides read TGTGCCAGCAGTCCAGTCTTGGTTGCGGGAGTCCGTTACGAGCAGTACTTC. It encodes CASSPVLVAGVRYEQYF.